The 29 T cell receptor beta chains given below trace back to one sample, sequenced in a study of shared clonotypes between healthy human individuals. CD45RO-negative CD8 cells positively selected for CCR7 made up the naive population, which excluded terminally differentiated effector memory CD45RA+ cells. Here immunoSEQ multiplex PCR was the method, and the copy in TCRdb shows in-frame clones only, minus some. The sample carries about 650,000 clones, about 95% recorded once. Sequencing was performed on naive CD8+ T cells sorted from blood. These receptors originate from a young woman in good health.

This clone showed up just once. The chain couples TRBV7-2 to TRBJ1-2; D not resolved. V was shortened by 1 base and J by 5 bases, with 11 bases between the two germline ends. Per germline, CDR1 SGHTA and CDR2 FQGNSA. The CDR3 loop spans 14 amino acids. The CDR3 coding sequence is TGTGCCAGCAGCTTAGGGACTCTTGGGTATGGCTACACCTTC. Translated: CASSLGTLGYGYTF. Full variable domain (rest looked up from reference TRBV7-2 and TRBJ1-2): GAGVSQSPSNKVTEKGKDVELRCDPISGHTALYWYRQSLGQGLEFLIYFQGNSAPDKSGLPSDRFSAERTGGSVSTLTIQRTQQEDSAVYLCASSLGTLGYGYTFGSGTRLTVV.

The genes are TRBV9 and TRBJ2-1, with D possibly TRBD2 on 5 matching bases. V was pared by 4 bases and J by 12 bases, with 14 bases between. Germline loops: CDR1 SGDLS, CDR2 YYNGEE. The CDR3 has 12 amino acids. CDR3 loop: CASSSGGSGQFF. CDR3 sequence (DNA): TGTGCCAGCAGCTCCGGAGGCTCGGGGCAGTTCTTC. The full variable domain, in which reference TRBV9 and TRBJ2-1 provide the parts outside the CDR3, is DSGVTQTPKHLITATGQRVTLRCSPRSGDLSVYWYQQSLDQGLQFLIQYYNGEERAKGNILERFSAQQFPDLHSELNLSSLELGDSALYFCASSSGGSGQFFGPGTRLTVL.

This clone is a singleton in its sample. The chain links TRBV7-2 to TRBJ1-5; D is undetermined. With 0 bases removed from V and 2 bases from J, the gap between germline ends came to 17 bases. CDR1 SGHTA and CDR2 FQGNSA come from the germline V gene. The CDR3 runs to 18 residues. The CDR3 is CASSLAVAVAGRNQPQHF. CDR3 in DNA: TGTGCCAGCAGCTTAGCTGTAGCCGTCGCCGGACGCAATCAGCCCCAGCATTTT.

The chain recombines TRBV29-1 with TRBJ1-6, with 10 bases fitting TRBD1. The ends lost 4 bases at V and 0 bases at J; junction bases unmatched: 0. The CDR3 totals 15 residues. Germline V gene lookup returns CDR1 SQVTM and CDR2 ANQGSEA. CDR3 nucleotide sequence: TGCAGCGTTGGGGACAGGGGCTCCTATAATTCACCCCTCCACTTT. Its protein is CSVGDRGSYNSPLHF.

This chain uses TRBV15 with TRBJ2-7, with unresolved D. This CDR3 is 15 amino acids long. With 5 bases removed from V and 1 base from J, the gap between germline ends came to 15 bases. The germline CDR1 and CDR2 sequences are LNHNV and YYDKDF (reference sequence). The chain's CDR3 is CATSPRADPSYEQYF. In DNA, the CDR3 is TGTGCCACCAGCCCTAGGGCGGACCCATCCTACGAGCAGTACTTC.

A word on this clone: The junction differs from germline at one of its ends, possibly a read error. Other DNA variants within this sample encode the same CDR3. The chain uses TRBV6-1 and TRBJ2-7; TRBD2 matches at 12 bases. There are 15 residues in the CDR3. Germline assignment: CDR1 MNHNS and CDR2 SASEGT. The DNA for the CDR3 is TGTGCCAGCAGCGAAGGACTAGCGGGAACCTACGAGCAGTACTTC. It codes for CASSEGLAGTYEQYF.

V is TRBV28 and J is TRBJ1-1; the D is unclear. The CDR3 totals 12 residues. The germline V gene has CDR1 MDHEN and CDR2 SYDVKM. V was cut by 5 bases and J by 5 bases, with 9 bases left in between. For the CDR3, the DNA is TGTGCCAGCAGTATGATCATAACTGAAGCTTTCTTT. Its protein is CASSMIITEAFF.

V and J are TRBV7-2 and TRBJ1-1; perhaps TRBD1 as D (5 bases). This CDR3 comprises 15 residues. Germline V CDR1 and CDR2: SGHTA, FQGNSA. V dropped 4 bases and J dropped 5 bases, with 17 bases sitting between them. The CDR3 loop is CASSSSAGLRTEAFF. The CDR3 region has the DNA TGTGCCAGCAGCTCTAGTGCAGGGCTAAGGACTGAAGCTTTCTTT.

This clone appeared once. The chain employs TRBV7-6 and TRBJ2-1; 9 nucleotides agree with TRBD2. Germline loops: CDR1 SGHVS, CDR2 FNYEAQ. The length of the CDR3 is 13 residues. V lost 6 bases and J lost 9; bases outside the gene matches: 6. The CDR3 spells CASSLGTSTEQFF. The CDR3 DNA reads as TGTGCCAGCAGTCTAGGGACTAGCACTGAGCAGTTCTTC.

As to this clone: Other DNA sequences in this sample translate to the same CDR3. This chain links TRBV7-8 with TRBJ2-7; D remains unclear. CDR1 is SGHVS and CDR2 is FQNEAQ in the germline V gene. V gave up 0 bases and J gave up 2 bases, with 8 bases separating them. This CDR3 is 14 amino acids long. The CDR3 region is CASSLALGAYEQYF. The CDR3 region has the DNA TGTGCCAGCAGCTTAGCGCTCGGAGCCTACGAGCAGTACTTC.

V usage is TRBV28 and J usage is TRBJ1-2, with 10 bases lining up with TRBD1. CDR1 MDHEN and CDR2 SYDVKM come from the germline V gene. Unmatched junction bases numbered 9, after V lost 8 bases and J lost 0 bases. The CDR3 is 16 residues long. The CDR3 region is CASFPGTGASNYGYTF. In DNA, the CDR3 is TGTGCCAGCTTCCCCGGGACAGGGGCGTCTAACTATGGCTACACCTTC.

To note about this clone: Other DNA sequences in this sample translate to the same CDR3. The genes are TRBV27 and TRBJ1-1, with D perhaps matching TRBD1 (5 bases). The germline V and J ends were trimmed by 6 bases and 4 bases, with 15 bases remaining between them. Germline V CDR1 and CDR2: MNHEY, SMNVEV (reference sequence). The CDR3 length is 14 residues. CDR3 sequence: CASSLPGGSTEAFF. As DNA, the CDR3 is TGTGCCAGCAGCCTCCCCGGGGGTAGCACTGAAGCTTTCTTT.

The rearrangement links TRBV6-6 to TRBJ1-4; no clear D gene. Trimming took 4 bases from V and 6 from J, leaving 18 bases between them. Germline-derived CDR1 and CDR2 are MNHNY and SVGAGI (reference sequence). This CDR3 is built from 16 residues. The CDR3 here is CASSFASRGRDEKLFF. The DNA for the CDR3 is TGTGCCAGCAGTTTCGCGAGTCGCGGGCGGGATGAAAAACTGTTTTTT.

The gene calls are TRBV27 and TRBJ2-5; 8 positions match TRBD2. The end of the DNA fits TRBJ2-7 better, so the J call may be wrong. The CDR3 covers 15 residues. Per germline, CDR1 MNHEY and CDR2 SMNVEV (reference sequence). The CDR3 region has the DNA TGTGCCAGCAGTCCGCAGGGACTAGGCACCTACGAGCAGTACTTC. It yields the protein CASSPQGLGTYEQYF.

This clone was seen just once. The chain employs TRBV11-3 and TRBJ2-1, with 9 positions matching TRBD1. V lost 5 bases and J lost 6; bases outside the gene matches: 8. The CDR3 is made up of 15 amino acids. CDR1 SGHNT and CDR2 YENEEA come from the germline V gene. The CDR3 loop is CASSPRDRAFNEQFF. In DNA, the CDR3 is TGTGCCAGCAGCCCCCGGGACAGGGCCTTCAATGAGCAGTTCTTC.

The chain links TRBV13 to TRBJ2-1; TRBD2 aligns across 13 bases. Germline V CDR1 and CDR2: PRHDT, FYEKMQ (reference sequence). V was clipped by 5 bases and J by 7 bases; unmatched bases: 5. This CDR3 is built from 15 residues. CDR3 amino acids: CASSLLAGGGNEQFF. The DNA of the CDR3 is TGTGCCAGCAGCCTACTAGCGGGAGGGGGAAATGAGCAGTTCTTC.

This chain uses TRBV11-2 with TRBJ1-2; no definite D call. CDR3 length equals 11 residues. CDR1 is SGHAT and CDR2 is FQNNGV in the germline V gene. The V end was cut by 5 bases, the J end by 4 bases, with 5 bases between. The CDR3 DNA follows: TGTGCCAGCAGCCGTTTCTATGGCTACACCTTC. Protein product: CASSRFYGYTF. Full variable domain (missing parts from reference TRBV11-2 and TRBJ1-2): EAGVAQSPRYKIIEKRQSVAFWCNPISGHATLYWYQQILGQGPKLLIQFQNNGVVDDSQLPKDRFSAERLKGVDSTLKIQPAKLEDSAVYLCASSRFYGYTFGSGTRLTVV.

The genes are TRBV2 and TRBJ2-5, with D unresolved. Gene TRBJ2-7 matches the end of the DNA better, so the J call may be wrong. Germline V lookup: CDR1 SNHLY, CDR2 FYNNEI. The length of the CDR3 is 13 residues. The CDR3 DNA reads TGTGCCAGCAGTGATTACCCGTACTACGAGCAGTACTTC. Protein: CASSDYPYYEQYF.

The chain employs TRBV28 and TRBJ1-5, with 8 positions matching TRBD1. This CDR3 has 16 residues. CDR1 is MDHEN and CDR2 is SYDVKM in the germline V gene. The V segment lost 6 bases and the J segment 1 base; nucleotides outside the gene matches: 8. For the CDR3, the DNA is TGTGCCAGCAGGCCCCGGACAGGGCGGAGCAATCAGCCCCAGCATTTT. Its protein is CASRPRTGRSNQPQHF.

This chain links TRBV2 with TRBJ2-5; 7 bases match TRBD2. Germline V gene data show CDR1 as SNHLY and CDR2 as FYNNEI. This CDR3 has 15 residues. The junction had 8 bases not matched to a gene; V was cut back by 4 bases and J by 3 bases. The CDR3 region is CASSVSVLAEETQYF. The CDR3 region has the DNA TGTGCCAGCAGTGTTTCGGTTCTAGCGGAAGAGACCCAGTACTTC.

This sequence joins TRBV27 and TRBJ2-7; TRBD2 matches 8 bases. CDR1 is MNHEY, CDR2 SMNVEV, per germline (reference sequence). This CDR3 comprises 12 residues. V dropped 8 bases and J dropped 4; count of bases not matched to a gene: 4. CDR3 in amino acids: CASAGGTYEQYF. CDR3 sequence (DNA): TGTGCCAGCGCGGGAGGTACGTACGAGCAGTACTTC.

V usage is TRBV6-5 and J usage is TRBJ1-2, with D unclear. Germline V gene sequence: CDR1 MNHEY, CDR2 SVGAGI. This CDR3 has 14 residues. With 0 bases removed from V and 1 base from J, the gap between germline ends came to 6 bases. The CDR3 nucleotides are TGTGCCAGCAGTTACTCGGGAGATAACTATGGCTACACCTTC. Encoded protein: CASSYSGDNYGYTF.

The chain carries TRBV28 and TRBJ1-6; 7 bases fit TRBD1. Per the germline V gene, CDR1 is MDHEN and CDR2 is SYDVKM. J was trimmed by 9 bases and V by 6 bases; bases with no gene match: 8. This CDR3 is 14 amino acids long. The CDR3 loop reads CASSRRTGFSPLHF. The CDR3 nucleotides read TGTGCCAGCAGCCGTAGGACAGGTTTTTCACCCCTCCACTTT.

The chain couples TRBV10-2 to TRBJ1-1; D unclear. The V end was cut by 7 bases, the J end by 5 bases, with 11 bases between. This CDR3 is 12 amino acids long. Germline CDR1 is WSHSY and CDR2 is SAAADI. CDR3 in amino acids: CASMEGSTEAFF. In nucleotides, the CDR3 is TGCGCCAGCATGGAGGGATCGACTGAAGCTTTCTTT.

The J gene is TRBJ2-3, the V gene TRBV5-4, with 7 bases identical to TRBD1. V shed 4 bases, J shed 1 base, and the junction held 9 bases outside the gene matches. From germline, CDR1 is SGHNT and CDR2 YYREEE (reference sequence). The CDR3 spans 16 residues. The CDR3 is CASSPPGGDGTDTQYF. The DNA for the CDR3 is TGTGCCAGCAGCCCCCCAGGGGGAGATGGCACAGATACGCAGTATTTT.

The rearrangement uses TRBV29-1 and TRBJ2-1; 14 bases line up with TRBD2. V shed 1 base, J shed 8 bases, and the junction held 13 bases outside the gene matches. The germline V gene has CDR1 SQVTM and CDR2 ANQGSEA. The CDR3 is 18 residues long. The CDR3: CSVEGSGTGLAGVDEQFF. The CDR3 DNA follows: TGCAGCGTTGAAGGGTCAGGGACGGGACTAGCGGGAGTGGATGAGCAGTTCTTC.

In the case of this clone: Other DNA sequences from this sample encode an identical CDR3 as well. The chain recombines TRBV9 with TRBJ1-2, with unresolved D. Between the trimmed V and J ends, which lost 3 bases and 5 bases, there was a span of 2 bases. The CDR3 length is 10 residues. The germline CDR1 and CDR2 sequences are SGDLS and YYNGEE. The CDR3 region has the DNA TGTGCCAGCAGCGGATATGGCTACACCTTC. It specifies CASSGYGYTF.

The rearrangement links TRBV9 to TRBJ2-7; D possibly corresponds to TRBD2 (6 bases). V lost 7 bases, J lost 2 bases, and 13 bases lay in between. CDR3 length equals 13 residues. Per the germline V gene, CDR1 is SGDLS and CDR2 is YYNGEE. The CDR3 nucleotides are TGTGCCAGCGGGGAGGACGGAACCTACGAGCAGTACTTC. It translates to CASGEDGTYEQYF.

The genes are TRBV5-1 and TRBJ2-1; D is unclear. There are 14 residues in the CDR3. Germline CDR1 is SGHRS and CDR2 is YFSETQ. V was cut by 0 bases and J by 3 bases, with 7 bases left in between. DNA of the CDR3: TGCGCCAGCAGCTTGGATTCCCACTACAATGAGCAGTTCTTC. It encodes CASSLDSHYNEQFF.